One T cell receptor beta chain is described in this entry. Its antigen is unidentified. This sample stems from a study of cytomegalovirus exposure and HLA in healthy donors. Study-wide findings and caveats: A later analysis by the authors found several of the most significant clusters apparently linked to common viral pathogens. It was in a later analysis that TCR association rates were seen to vary by HLA locus, highest for DRB1 and lowest for HLA-C. The study flagged approximately 180 TCR beta chains as cytomegalovirus-associated.

The PCR ran on 60 Vbeta and 13 Jbeta primers. Produced via immunoSEQ multiplex PCR; TCRdb's table is partial and in-frame only. In all, the sample yields 100,000 to 150,000 clones. The sequenced sample consisted of PBMCs. The TCR originated in a man younger than 35 in good health and CMV-seronegative.

CDR3 bases: TGTGCCAGCAGCTTAGACAGGGGGTATTCACCCCTCCACTTT. This sequence encodes CASSLDRGYSPLHF. This chain links TRBV11-2 with TRBJ1-6, with TRBD1 identical over 7 bases. CDR3 length: 14 amino acids. The J segment lost 8 bases and the V segment lost 0 bases, leaving 1 base of the junction unmatched. Per germline, CDR1 SGHAT and CDR2 FQNNGV.